This TCR beta chain was identified during a study of OX40 agonist ivuxolimab in advanced cancers. Background on the study: Treatment received earlier with anti-PD-1, anti-PD-L1 or anti-CTLA-4 agents was allowed, and around 36% had some.

The ends were cut back, 6 bases at V and 0 bases at J, with 10 bases in the middle. Germline V lookup: CDR1 SNHLY, CDR2 FYNNEI. The CDR3 has 14 amino acids. The table came from immunoSEQ multiplex PCR; TCRdb's copy has only in-frame clones and leaves some out. The data show tens of thousands of clones, 70% to 85% seen once. This sequence originates from an adult with an advanced solid tumor such as melanoma, head and neck, liver or kidney cancer. The gene calls are TRBV2 and TRBJ2-3; no reliable D call. The source material was CD4+ or CD8+ T cells sorted from blood, sampled in a trial of the OX40 agonist ivuxolimab. CDR3: CASSSDLSTDTQYF. In DNA, the CDR3 is TGTGCCAGCAGCTCCGACCTTAGCACAGATACGCAGTATTTT.